The clone carrying this T cell receptor beta chain came up many times. The antigen remains unidentified. TCRdb reassembled clones from the PCR reads with MiXCR. The table records about 31,000 clones, about 20% of them present only once. Prior to thyroid surgery, none of the patients had received any treatment. The CDR3 totals 15 residues. V was pared by 3 bases and J by 3 bases, with 3 bases of the junction left unmatched. The germline V gene has CDR1 WNHNN and CDR2 SYGVQD (reference sequence). These data originate in a study of metastatic and nonmetastatic thyroid tumors. The study, taken as a whole, reports: A significant increase in TCR beta diversity was reportedly seen in malignant thyroid tumors relative to benign nodules, in blood and tumor.

The sequenced sample was blood. This TCR derives from a female donor with papillary thyroid cancer or a benign thyroid nodule (not recorded which). Some clones in this sample may be carry-over from other donors' samples. The chain links TRBV10-1 to TRBJ2-2; 8 bases match TRBD2. CDR3 in amino acids: CASSDMRGDTGELFF. The CDR3 DNA reads TGCGCCAGCAGTGATATGCGGGGGGACACCGGGGAGCTGTTTTTT.